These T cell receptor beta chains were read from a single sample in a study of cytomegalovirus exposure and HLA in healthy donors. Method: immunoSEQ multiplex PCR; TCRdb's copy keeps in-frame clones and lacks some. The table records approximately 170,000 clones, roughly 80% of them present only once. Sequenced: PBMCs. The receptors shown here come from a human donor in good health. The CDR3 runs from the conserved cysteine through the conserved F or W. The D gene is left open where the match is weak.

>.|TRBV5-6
CASSQDRYYGYTF
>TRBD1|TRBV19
CASSGTGAGANVLTF
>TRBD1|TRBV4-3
CASSYNRGGNEKLFF
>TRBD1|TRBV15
CATSNDRGQYEQYF
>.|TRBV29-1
CSVEFLTDTQYF
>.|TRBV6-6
CASSYSTGDYGYPF
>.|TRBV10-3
CAISINNRASPLHF
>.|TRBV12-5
CASGLVGGSTNTQYF
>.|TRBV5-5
CASSRDTTSNYGYTF
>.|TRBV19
CASSPSVTDTQYF
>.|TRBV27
CASSPLWQGGANVLTF
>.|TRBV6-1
CASSEVDNLVYEQYF
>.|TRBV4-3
CASSQQGSGDEQYF
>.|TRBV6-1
CASSVLGSDFNSPLHF
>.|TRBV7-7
CASSLKGRNEETQYF
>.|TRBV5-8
CASSLRGSYEQYF
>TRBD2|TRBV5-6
CASSSYPGTSGGDTQYF
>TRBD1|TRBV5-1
CASSSGGTGGRDGYTF
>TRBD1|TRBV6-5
CASSHDRDLTDTQYF
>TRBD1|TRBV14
CASSPGTVGYGYTF
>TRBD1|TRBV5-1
CASSLGTGYQETQYF
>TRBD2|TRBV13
CASSLMAGGIKNEQFF
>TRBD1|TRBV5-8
CASSPGTGTYEQYF
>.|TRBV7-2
CASSLASRVYEQYF
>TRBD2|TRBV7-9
CASSFLSGGWSNEQFF
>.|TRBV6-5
CASVGGNYGYTF
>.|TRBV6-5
CASSSRRNTEAFF
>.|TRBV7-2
CASSLVHGETYEQYF
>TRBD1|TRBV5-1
CASSLQGSETQYF
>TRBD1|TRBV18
CASSRGTENSPLHF
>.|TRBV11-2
CASSFNKGGRETQYF
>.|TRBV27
CASSLDSYTGELFF
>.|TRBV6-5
CASSAQRTEAFF
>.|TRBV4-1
CASSQDLGGRRPLHF
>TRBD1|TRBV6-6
CASSSRDREIYNEQFF
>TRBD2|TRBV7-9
CSSSLDEGREAYEQYF
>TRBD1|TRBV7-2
CASSLDRGHEKLFF
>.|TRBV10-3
CAISESQGNMNTEAFF
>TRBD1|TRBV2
CASSDGQGASTDTQYF
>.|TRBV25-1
CASIDSVGGEAFF
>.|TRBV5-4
CASSPKTALGSPLHF
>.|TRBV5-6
CASSYHIGGELFF
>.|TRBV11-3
CASSFQGSYNSPLHF
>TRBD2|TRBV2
CASSGGLAGSLSYEQYF
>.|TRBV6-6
CASEQGRSYNSPLHF